The clone carrying this T cell receptor beta chain was recorded many times. CDR3 length equals 15 residues. The V gene's germline CDR1 is MGHRA and CDR2 YSYEKL. V was clipped by 4 bases and J by 2 bases; unmatched bases: 4. The data belong to a study of molecular identifiers for immune sequencing clone quantification. MiXCR, run by TCRdb on the PCR reads, gives a single entry per CDR3 protein. This sample carries under 100,000 distinct CDR3 sequences, 20% to 30% of them seen once, and the ten largest clones take approximately 0.78%. The chain employs TRBV4-1 and TRBJ2-1; TRBD1 matches at 8 bases. The receptor was isolated from a human donor in good health. Some libraries in this study had Jurkat cell RNA spiked in. Input material: naive CD8+ T cells from blood, with Jurkat cell RNA spiked in. Subset meaning: FACS-sorted CD8+CD4-CCR7+CD45RA+ naive T cells. The CDR3 sequence is CASSPDRATYNEQFF. The DNA of the CDR3 is TGCGCCAGCAGCCCGGACAGGGCTACCTACAATGAGCAGTTCTTC.